A selection of T cell receptor beta chains follows, all from one sample in a study of blood T cell repertoires in COVID-19. The method was immunoSEQ multiplex PCR; TCRdb's version includes in-frame clones alone and lacks a portion of them. The sample carries about 83,000 clones, about four fifths recorded once. The sample was peripheral blood. These receptors were taken from a woman older than 75 with acute or convalescent COVID-19. CDR3s include the opening cysteine and the closing phenylalanine or tryptophan. D genes are given only for firm matches. Clone size appears in some rows only: once, few, many, or a class for an expanded clone.

V gene,clone size,J gene,D gene,CDR3 protein,CDR3 DNA
TRBV18,-,TRBJ1-1,-,CASSPPDRNTEAFF,TGTGCCAGCTCACCACCGGACAGGAACACTGAAGCTTTCTTT
TRBV5-1,-,TRBJ1-1,TRBD1,CASSLVGQGGEAFF,TGCGCCAGCAGCTTGGTGGGACAGGGTGGTGAAGCTTTCTTT
TRBV2,-,TRBJ1-5,TRBD1,CASTLDRGLNQPQHF,TGTGCCAGCACTTTAGACAGGGGCCTCAATCAGCCCCAGCATTTT
TRBV28,-,TRBJ1-2,TRBD1,CASSLRTGADGYTF,TGTGCCAGCAGTTTGAGGACAGGGGCGGACGGCTACACCTTC
TRBV9,once,TRBJ1-3,-,CASSVATAGNTIYF,TGTGCCAGCAGCGTAGCGACAGCTGGAAACACCATATATTTT
TRBV30,-,TRBJ1-2,-,CAWMTAANYGYTF,TGTGCCTGGATGACAGCCGCTAACTATGGCTACACCTTC
TRBV24-1,-,TRBJ2-1,TRBD1,CATGTGSYNEQFF,TGTGCCACCGGGACAGGGTCCTACAATGAGCAGTTCTTC
TRBV28,-,TRBJ1-3,TRBD1,CASGTGTSGNTIYF,TGTGCCAGCGGGACAGGGACTTCTGGAAACACCATATATTTT
TRBV3-1/TRBV3-2,-,TRBJ1-1,-,CARSEAFF,TGTGCCCGTTCTGAAGCTTTCTTT
TRBV5-5,-,TRBJ1-5,TRBD1,CASSLQGIGNQPQHF,TGTGCCAGCAGCTTACAGGGGATTGGCAATCAGCCCCAGCATTTT
TRBV2,-,TRBJ2-7,TRBD1,CASSRGGTGFYEQYF,TGTGCCAGCAGTCGGGGCGGGACAGGATTCTACGAGCAGTACTTC
TRBV4-3,once,TRBJ1-4,TRBD1,CASSQDFESGGDRVNEKLFF,TGCGCCAGCAGCCAAGATTTCGAGTCCGGGGGGGACAGGGTGAATGAAAAACTGTTTTTT
TRBV19,-,TRBJ2-3,TRBD1,CASSIRTGGKGYTDTQYF,TGTGCCAGTAGTATCCGGACAGGGGGCAAGGGGTACACAGATACGCAGTATTTT
TRBV6-5,few,TRBJ2-7,-,CASSYSASYNSYEQYF,TGTGCCAGCAGTTACTCGGCTAGCTACAACTCCTACGAGCAGTACTTC
TRBV11-3,-,TRBJ2-5,TRBD1,CASSSQGASTETQYF,TGTGCCAGCAGCTCACAGGGGGCCTCCACGGAGACCCAGTACTTC
TRBV10-3,-,TRBJ1-1,-,CAISSRGRMNTEAFF,TGTGCCATCAGTTCCCGTGGGCGAATGAACACTGAAGCTTTCTTT
TRBV19,-,TRBJ2-2,TRBD1,CASKTPGQRNTGELFF,TGTGCCAGTAAGACGCCGGGACAGAGGAACACCGGGGAGCTGTTTTTT
TRBV11-2,-,TRBJ2-5,TRBD2,CASTPGTRGAQETQYF,TGTGCCAGCACCCCCGGGACTAGAGGGGCCCAAGAGACCCAGTACTTC
TRBV6-2/TRBV6-3,once,TRBJ2-4,-,CASSYEFGGALNIQYF,TGTGCCAGCAGTTACGAGTTTGGGGGGGCCCTAAACATTCAGTACTTC
TRBV5-6,-,TRBJ1-1,-,CASSSLISEAFF,TGTGCCAGCAGCTCCCTAATAAGTGAAGCTTTCTTT
TRBV5-6,-,TRBJ2-6,-,CASSRTVLSSGANVLTF,TGTGCCAGCAGCCGCACAGTGCTAAGCTCTGGGGCCAACGTCCTGACTTTC
TRBV6-6,once,TRBJ2-2,TRBD1,CASSYWQGATGELFF,TGTGCCAGCAGTTACTGGCAGGGGGCCACCGGGGAGCTGTTTTTT
TRBV15,-,TRBJ1-4,-,CATSRVRTGTNEKLFF,TGTGCCACCAGCAGAGTACGTACCGGGACTAATGAAAAACTGTTTTTT
TRBV5-4,-,TRBJ1-4,-,CASSLPPVGGRSEKLFF,TGTGCCAGCAGCTTACCACCCGTCGGGGGGCGTTCCGAAAAACTGTTTTTT
TRBV5-4,-,TRBJ2-7,-,CASSPGSSYEQYF,TGTGCCAGCAGCCCGGGGAGCTCCTACGAGCAGTACTTC
TRBV5-1,-,TRBJ1-1,TRBD1,CASSPDRARAEAFF,TGCGCCAGCAGCCCAGACAGGGCGAGGGCTGAAGCTTTCTTT
TRBV12-5,-,TRBJ2-3,TRBD2,CASGLSGLAGGRREDTQYF,TGTGCTAGTGGTTTGTCGGGACTAGCGGGGGGGCGAAGGGAAGATACGCAGTATTTT
TRBV6-5,-,TRBJ2-2,TRBD1,CASSSRDSTTGELFF,TGTGCCAGCAGTAGTAGGGACAGCACCACCGGGGAGCTGTTTTTT
TRBV6-1,-,TRBJ2-1,TRBD1,CASGEAGQGYNEQFF,TGTGCCAGCGGGGAAGCGGGACAGGGGTACAATGAGCAGTTCTTC
TRBV3-1/TRBV3-2,-,TRBJ2-2,TRBD2,CASSRRGSGANTGELFF,TGTGCCAGCAGCCGTAGGGGTAGCGGGGCTAACACCGGGGAGCTGTTTTTT
TRBV9,once,TRBJ1-2,TRBD1,CASSVQTTAGGARLWLAF,TGTGCCAGCAGCGTTCAGACGACGGCAGGGGGCGCCAGGCTATGGCTCGCCTTC
TRBV7-3,-,TRBJ2-2,-,CASSASRRAPAPGELFF,TGTGCCAGCAGCGCATCACGCAGGGCCCCCGCCCCCGGGGAGCTGTTTTTT
TRBV20-1,-,TRBJ2-3,-,CSAPRLDTQYF,TGCAGTGCCCCCCGTTTAGATACGCAGTATTTT
TRBV6-5,-,TRBJ2-1,TRBD2,CASRSGTSLYNEQFF,TGTGCCAGCAGGTCCGGGACTAGCCTTTACAATGAGCAGTTCTTC
TRBV30,-,TRBJ2-6,TRBD1,CAWRGPGQGVGSGANVLTF,TGTGCCTGGAGGGGCCCCGGACAGGGGGTGGGATCTGGGGCCAACGTCCTGACTTTC
TRBV25-1,-,TRBJ1-3,TRBD1,CASSHSGTGVGGNTIYF,TGTGCCAGCAGTCACTCCGGGACAGGGGTCGGTGGAAACACCATATATTTT
TRBV24-1,-,TRBJ2-1,TRBD2,CATSDSGGAREQFF,TGTGCCACCAGTGATAGCGGGGGGGCGCGGGAGCAGTTCTTC
TRBV12-3/TRBV12-4,-,TRBJ1-1,-,CACQEGMNTEAFF,TGTGCCTGTCAGGAGGGGATGAACACTGAAGCTTTCTTT
TRBV28,-,TRBJ1-6,-,CASRGPGSSYNSPLHF,TGTGCCAGCCGAGGGCCTGGCAGCTCCTATAATTCACCCCTCCACTTT
TRBV4-1,-,TRBJ1-5,-,CASGRTENQPQHF,TGCGCCAGCGGCCGGACAGAAAATCAGCCCCAGCATTTT
TRBV6-5,once,TRBJ1-1,TRBD1,CASRGDRGEAFF,TGTGCCAGCAGGGGGGACAGAGGAGAAGCTTTCTTT
TRBV6-4,-,TRBJ1-2,-,CASIEKRDGYTF,TGTGCCAGCATTGAAAAGAGAGATGGCTACACCTTC